The sample holds many counts of the clone carrying this T cell receptor beta chain. Its antigen is undetermined. This specimen comes from a study of response to subunit inactivated influenza vaccine. Overall study findings and caveats: Every seasonal influenza vaccination brings in few new T cells, the authors suggested.

This CDR3 is built from 18 residues. CDR1 is LGHNA and CDR2 is YSLEER in the germline V gene. V lost 0 bases to trimming and J lost 8 bases; unmatched junction nucleotides: 9. TCRdb reprocessed the RT-PCR reads with MiXCR, giving one entry per CDR3 protein. The sample lists around 790,000 distinct CDR3 sequences, roughly 20% occurring once. The rearrangement joins TRBV4-3 to TRBJ2-1; TRBD2 matches at 14 bases. Source: PBMCs from blood, taken 4 to 6 days after vaccination. The receptor comes from a man aged 45-65 years who received an inactivated influenza vaccine. This chain's CDR3 is CASSQDMGTSGSVYEQFF. The CDR3 region has the DNA TGCGCCAGCAGCCAAGATATGGGGACTAGCGGGAGTGTCTATGAGCAGTTCTTC.